This paragraph covers one T cell receptor beta chain sequence. The sample is drawn from a study of CD8 T cells in Susac syndrome. Sequencing of TCR beta covered CD8+ and CD4+ T cells obtained from blood. Negative isolation yielded the CD8+ and CD4+ T cells, while FACS enriched the TEMRA cells. The CDR3 spans 13 residues. Trimming cost V 6 bases and J 4 bases, with 12 bases left between them. The authors reverse transcribed roughly 0.5 to 1 ug RNA with random hexamers. Amplification of TCR beta CDR3 used immunoSEQ multiplex PCR across 54 Vbeta and 13 Jbeta. TCRdb re-derived calls from the immunoSEQ multiplex PCR reads in MiXCR, one entry per CDR3 protein. The sample includes about 80,000 distinct CDR3 sequences, 94% of them seen just once.

The rearrangement links TRBV12-3 or TRBV12-4 to TRBJ1-2; D call uncertain. Material: CD8+ T cells from PBMCs. The origin of this receptor is a human donor in good health. CDR3 in DNA: TGTGCCAGCAGCGGACCCAGCCGCTATGGCTACACCTTC. Its protein is CASSGPSRYGYTF.